This T cell receptor beta chain was sequenced in a study of early T cells in non-severe SARS-CoV-2 infection. Background on the study: Bulk RNA from unsorted whole blood was sequenced; chains were unpaired.

Unique molecular identifiers were attached to individual cDNA molecules. MiXCR, applied by TCRdb to the 5' RACE reads, yields one record per CDR3 protein. The data contain under 45,000 distinct CDR3 sequences, 6% to 7.5% of them seen just once; the ten biggest clones take up around 25%. This clonotype was seen more than once but under ten times. CDR3 length: 14 amino acids. CDR1 is LNHDA and CDR2 is SQIVND in the germline V gene (reference sequence). The V end lost 7 bases, the J end lost 7 bases, and 16 bases lay between the germline ends. The receptor was isolated from an adult who was a healthcare worker with PCR-confirmed SARS-CoV-2 infection or an uninfected control (not recorded which). The sequences come from whole blood, collected at baseline. The chain uses TRBV19 and TRBJ1-4; the D is unclear. CDR3 loop: CASMRFGSGEKLFF. CDR3 nucleotides: TGTGCCAGTATGCGTTTCGGGTCTGGTGAAAAACTGTTTTTT. Full variable domain (missing parts from reference TRBV19 and TRBJ1-4): DGGITQSPKYLFRKEGQNVTLSCEQNLNHDAMYWYRQDPGQGLRLIYYSQIVNDFQKGDIAEGYSVSREKKESFPLTVTSAQKNPTAFYLCASMRFGSGEKLFFGSGTQLSVL.